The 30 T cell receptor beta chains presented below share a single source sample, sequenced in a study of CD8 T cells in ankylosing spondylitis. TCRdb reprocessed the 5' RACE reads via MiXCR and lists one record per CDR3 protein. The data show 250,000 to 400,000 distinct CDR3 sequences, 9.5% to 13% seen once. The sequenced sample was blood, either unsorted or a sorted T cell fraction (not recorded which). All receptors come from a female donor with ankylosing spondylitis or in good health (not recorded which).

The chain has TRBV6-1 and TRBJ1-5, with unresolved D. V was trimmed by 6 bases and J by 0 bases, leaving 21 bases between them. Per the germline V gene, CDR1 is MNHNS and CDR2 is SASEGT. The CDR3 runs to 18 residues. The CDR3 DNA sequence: TGTGCCAGCAGCCAGGACGGCCAAGGCTCCATTAGCAATCAGCCCCAGCATTTT. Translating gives CASSQDGQGSISNQPQHF.

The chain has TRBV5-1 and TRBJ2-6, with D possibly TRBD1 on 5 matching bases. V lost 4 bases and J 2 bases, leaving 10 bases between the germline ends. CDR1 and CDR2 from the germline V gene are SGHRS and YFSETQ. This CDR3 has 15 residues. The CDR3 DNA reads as TGCGCCAGCAGCAGCTCAGGGCCTGGGGCCAACGTCCTGACTTTC. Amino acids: CASSSSGPGANVLTF.

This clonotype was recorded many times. The DNA of the CDR3 is TGCGCCAGCACATTTTACCGACAGGGGGCTGGGAACACTGAAGCTTTCTTT. Protein: CASTFYRQGAGNTEAFF. The chain has TRBV5-1 and TRBJ1-1; 10 positions agree with TRBD1. CDR1 and CDR2 (germline): SGHRS, YFSETQ. The CDR3 loop spans 17 amino acids. V was clipped by 6 bases and J by 1 base; unmatched bases: 12. The variable domain in full, with the rest retrieved from reference TRBV5-1 and TRBJ1-1, is KAGVTQTPRYLIKTRGQQVTLSCSPISGHRSVSWYQQTPGQGLQFLFEYFSETQRNKGNFPGRFSGRQFSNSRSEMNVSTLELGDSALYLCASTFYRQGAGNTEAFFGQGTRLTVV.

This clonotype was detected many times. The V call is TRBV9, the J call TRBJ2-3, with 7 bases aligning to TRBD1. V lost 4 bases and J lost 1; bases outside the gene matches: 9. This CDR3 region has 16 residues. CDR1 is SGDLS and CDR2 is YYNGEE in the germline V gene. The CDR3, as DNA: TGTGCCAGCAGCCCTAGACAGGGAAAGGGCACAGATACGCAGTATTTT. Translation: CASSPRQGKGTDTQYF.

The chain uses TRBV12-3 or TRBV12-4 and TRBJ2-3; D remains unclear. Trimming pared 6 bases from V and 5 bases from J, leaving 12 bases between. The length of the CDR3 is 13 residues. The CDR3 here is CASRDGRGDTQYF. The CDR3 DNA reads TGTGCCAGCAGGGACGGGCGTGGAGATACGCAGTATTTT.

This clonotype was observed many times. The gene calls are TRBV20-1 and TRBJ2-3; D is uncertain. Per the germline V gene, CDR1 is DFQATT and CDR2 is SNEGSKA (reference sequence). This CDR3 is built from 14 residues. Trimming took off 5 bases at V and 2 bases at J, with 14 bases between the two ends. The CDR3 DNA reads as TGCAGTGCTGCGCCCCCAGCAATCACAGATACGCAGTATTTT. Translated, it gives CSAAPPAITDTQYF.

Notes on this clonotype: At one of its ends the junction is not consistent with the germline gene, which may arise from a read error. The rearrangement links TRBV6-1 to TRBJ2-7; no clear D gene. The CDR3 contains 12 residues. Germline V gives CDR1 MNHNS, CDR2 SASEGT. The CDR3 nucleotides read TGTGCCAGCAATGAAGCAGCCTACGAGCAGTACTTC. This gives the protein CASNEAAYEQYF.

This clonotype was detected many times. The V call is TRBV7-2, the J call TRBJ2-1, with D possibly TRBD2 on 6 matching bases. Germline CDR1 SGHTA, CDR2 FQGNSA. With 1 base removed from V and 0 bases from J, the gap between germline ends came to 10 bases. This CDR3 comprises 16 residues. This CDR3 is CASSLVGSGSYNEQFF. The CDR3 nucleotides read TGTGCCAGCAGCTTAGTTGGTAGCGGCTCCTACAATGAGCAGTTCTTC.

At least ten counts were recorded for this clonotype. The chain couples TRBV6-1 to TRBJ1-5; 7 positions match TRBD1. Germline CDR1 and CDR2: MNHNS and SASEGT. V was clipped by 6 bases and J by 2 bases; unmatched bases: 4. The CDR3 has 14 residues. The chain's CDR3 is CASRDGQGNQPQHF. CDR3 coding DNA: TGTGCCAGCAGAGACGGACAGGGCAATCAGCCCCAGCATTTT.

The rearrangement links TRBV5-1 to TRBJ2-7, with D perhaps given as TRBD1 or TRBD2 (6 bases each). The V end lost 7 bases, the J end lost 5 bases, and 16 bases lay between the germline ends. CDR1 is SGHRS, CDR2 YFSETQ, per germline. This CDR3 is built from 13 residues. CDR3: CASGGPQSHEQYF. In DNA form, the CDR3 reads TGCGCCAGCGGGGGGCCCCAGTCCCACGAGCAGTACTTC.

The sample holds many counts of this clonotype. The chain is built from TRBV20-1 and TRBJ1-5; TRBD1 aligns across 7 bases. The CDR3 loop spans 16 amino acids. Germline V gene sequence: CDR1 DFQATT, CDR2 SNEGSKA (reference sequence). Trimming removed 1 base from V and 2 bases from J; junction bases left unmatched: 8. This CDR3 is CSARANQGGGNQPQHF. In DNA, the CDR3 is TGCAGTGCTAGAGCCAATCAGGGGGGTGGCAATCAGCCCCAGCATTTT.

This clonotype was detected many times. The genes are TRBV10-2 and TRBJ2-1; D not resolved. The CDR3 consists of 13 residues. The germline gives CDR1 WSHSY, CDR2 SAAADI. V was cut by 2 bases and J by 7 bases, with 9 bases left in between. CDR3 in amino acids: CASSEPSRNEQFF. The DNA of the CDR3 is TGCGCCAGCAGTGAGCCCAGCAGGAATGAGCAGTTCTTC.

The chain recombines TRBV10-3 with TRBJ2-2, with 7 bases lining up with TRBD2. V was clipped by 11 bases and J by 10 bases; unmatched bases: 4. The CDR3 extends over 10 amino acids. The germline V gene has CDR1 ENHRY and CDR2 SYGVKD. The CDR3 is CAAGVSELFF. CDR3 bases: TGTGCCGCGGGGGTTTCGGAGCTGTTTTTT.

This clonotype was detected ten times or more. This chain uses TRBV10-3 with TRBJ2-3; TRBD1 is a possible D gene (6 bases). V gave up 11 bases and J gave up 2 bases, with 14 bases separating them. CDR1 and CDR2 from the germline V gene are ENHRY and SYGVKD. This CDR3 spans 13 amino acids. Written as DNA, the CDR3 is TGTGCCTCCATGGGGGCGAACACAGATACGCAGTATTTT. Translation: CASMGANTDTQYF.

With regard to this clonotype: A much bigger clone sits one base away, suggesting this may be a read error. CDR3 residues: CASSLGTFSTDTHYF. In DNA, the CDR3 is TGTGCCAGCAGCCTCGGGACTTTTAGCACAGATACGCACTATTTT. This chain connects TRBV9 to TRBJ2-3, with D possibly TRBD2 on 6 matching bases. Germline CDR1 and CDR2: SGDLS and YYNGEE. This CDR3 region has 15 residues.

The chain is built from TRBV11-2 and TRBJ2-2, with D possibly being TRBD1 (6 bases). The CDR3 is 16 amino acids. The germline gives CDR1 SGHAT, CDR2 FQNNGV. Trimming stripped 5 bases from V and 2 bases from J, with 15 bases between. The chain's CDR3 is CASSPRDRINTGELFF. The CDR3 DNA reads TGTGCCAGCAGCCCCCGTGACAGGATAAACACCGGGGAGCTGTTTTTT.

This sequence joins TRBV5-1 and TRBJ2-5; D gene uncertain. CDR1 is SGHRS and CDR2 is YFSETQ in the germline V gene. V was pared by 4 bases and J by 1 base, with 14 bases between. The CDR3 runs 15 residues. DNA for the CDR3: TGCGCCAGCAGCATCGAAGGGTGGGTCCAAGAGACCCAGTACTTC. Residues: CASSIEGWVQETQYF. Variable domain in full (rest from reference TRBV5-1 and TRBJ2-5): KAGVTQTPRYLIKTRGQQVTLSCSPISGHRSVSWYQQTPGQGLQFLFEYFSETQRNKGNFPGRFSGRQFSNSRSEMNVSTLELGDSALYLCASSIEGWVQETQYFGPGTRLLVL.

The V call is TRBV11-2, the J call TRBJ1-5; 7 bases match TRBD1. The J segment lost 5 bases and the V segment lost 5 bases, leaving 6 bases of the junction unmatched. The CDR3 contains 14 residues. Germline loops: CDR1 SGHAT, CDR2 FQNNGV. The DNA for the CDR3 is TGTGCCAGCAGCCAGACAGGGCAGTATCAGCCCCAGCATTTT. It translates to CASSQTGQYQPQHF.

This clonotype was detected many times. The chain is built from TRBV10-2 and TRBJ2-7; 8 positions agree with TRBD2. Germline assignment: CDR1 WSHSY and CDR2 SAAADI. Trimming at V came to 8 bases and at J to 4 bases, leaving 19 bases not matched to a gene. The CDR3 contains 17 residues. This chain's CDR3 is CASQGSTSGSFKYEQYF. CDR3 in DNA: TGCGCCAGCCAAGGTTCAACTAGCGGCAGTTTTAAGTACGAGCAGTACTTC.

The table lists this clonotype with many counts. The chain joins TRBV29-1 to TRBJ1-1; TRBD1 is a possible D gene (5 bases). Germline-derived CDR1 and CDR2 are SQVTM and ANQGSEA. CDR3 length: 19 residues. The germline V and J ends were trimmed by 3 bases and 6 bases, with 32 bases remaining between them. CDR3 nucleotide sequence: TGCAGCGTTGAGGTTCAGCAGGGAGGAATGACGGCGAGGTTCGCTGAAGCTTTCTTT. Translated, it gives CSVEVQQGGMTARFAEAFF.

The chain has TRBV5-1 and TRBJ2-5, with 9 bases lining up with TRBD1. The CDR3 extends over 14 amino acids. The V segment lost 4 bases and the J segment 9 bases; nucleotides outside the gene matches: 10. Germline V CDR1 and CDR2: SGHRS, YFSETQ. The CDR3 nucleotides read TGCGCCAGCAGCCCGATGGACAGGGGCGAGCCCCAGTACTTC. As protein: CASSPMDRGEPQYF.

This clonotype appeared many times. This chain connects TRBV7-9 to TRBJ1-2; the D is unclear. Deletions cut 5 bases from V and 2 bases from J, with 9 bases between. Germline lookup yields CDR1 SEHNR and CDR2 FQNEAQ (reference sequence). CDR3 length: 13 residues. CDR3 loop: CASSPNLNYGYTF. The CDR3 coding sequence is TGTGCCAGCAGCCCCAATTTAAACTATGGCTACACCTTC.

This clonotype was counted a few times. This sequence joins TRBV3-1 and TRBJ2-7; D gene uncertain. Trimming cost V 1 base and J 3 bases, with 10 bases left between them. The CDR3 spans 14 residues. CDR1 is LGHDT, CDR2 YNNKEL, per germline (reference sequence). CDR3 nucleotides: TGTGCCAGCAGCCAAGTCGGTGTTGTCTACGAGCAGTACTTC. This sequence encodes CASSQVGVVYEQYF.

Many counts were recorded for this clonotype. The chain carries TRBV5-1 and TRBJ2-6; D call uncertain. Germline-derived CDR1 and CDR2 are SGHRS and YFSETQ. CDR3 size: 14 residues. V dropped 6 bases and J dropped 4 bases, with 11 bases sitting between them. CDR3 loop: CASMPGPGANVLTF. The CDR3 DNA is TGCGCCAGCATGCCGGGTCCGGGGGCCAACGTCCTGACTTTC. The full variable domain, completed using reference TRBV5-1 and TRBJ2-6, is KAGVTQTPRYLIKTRGQQVTLSCSPISGHRSVSWYQQTPGQGLQFLFEYFSETQRNKGNFPGRFSGRQFSNSRSEMNVSTLELGDSALYLCASMPGPGANVLTFGAGSRLTVL.

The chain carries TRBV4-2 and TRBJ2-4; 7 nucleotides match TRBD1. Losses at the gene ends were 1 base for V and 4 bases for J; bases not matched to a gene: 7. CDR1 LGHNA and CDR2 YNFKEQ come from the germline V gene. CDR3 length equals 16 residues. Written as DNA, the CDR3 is TGTGCCAGCAGCCAAGGTTATTCACAGGGGAAAAACATTCAGTACTTC. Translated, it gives CASSQGYSQGKNIQYF.

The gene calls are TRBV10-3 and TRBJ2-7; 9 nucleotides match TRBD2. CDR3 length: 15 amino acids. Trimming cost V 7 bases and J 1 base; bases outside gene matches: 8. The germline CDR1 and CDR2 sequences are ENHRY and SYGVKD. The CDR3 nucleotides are TGTGCCATCACTGGCGGGGGGGGACGGTCCTACGAGCAGTACTTC. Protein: CAITGGGGRSYEQYF.

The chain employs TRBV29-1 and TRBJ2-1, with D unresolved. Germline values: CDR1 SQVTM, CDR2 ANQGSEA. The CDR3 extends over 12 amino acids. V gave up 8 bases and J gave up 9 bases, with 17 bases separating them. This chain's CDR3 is CSSNLQFGEQFF. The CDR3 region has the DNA TGCAGCTCAAACCTGCAGTTTGGTGAGCAGTTCTTC.

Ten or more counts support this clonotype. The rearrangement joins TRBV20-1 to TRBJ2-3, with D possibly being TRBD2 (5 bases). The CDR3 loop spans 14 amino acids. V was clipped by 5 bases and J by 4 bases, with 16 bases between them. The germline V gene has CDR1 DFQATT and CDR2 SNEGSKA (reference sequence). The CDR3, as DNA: TGCAGTGCTGGAGTTCCGAGGGTCCCAGATACGCAGTATTTT. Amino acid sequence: CSAGVPRVPDTQYF.

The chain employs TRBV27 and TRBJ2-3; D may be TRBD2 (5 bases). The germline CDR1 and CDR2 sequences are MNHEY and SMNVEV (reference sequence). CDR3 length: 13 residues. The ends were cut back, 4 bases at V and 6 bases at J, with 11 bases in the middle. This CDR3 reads CASSYRKRDTQYF. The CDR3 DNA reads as TGTGCCAGCAGTTATCGGAAGCGGGATACGCAGTATTTT.

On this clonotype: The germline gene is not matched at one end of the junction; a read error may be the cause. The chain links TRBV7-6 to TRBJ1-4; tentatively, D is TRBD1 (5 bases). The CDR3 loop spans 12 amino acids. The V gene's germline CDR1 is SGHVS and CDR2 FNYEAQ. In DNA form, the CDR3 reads TGTGCCTGCAGCTCCCGGGGGGAAAAACTGTTTTTT. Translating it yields CACSSRGEKLFF.